The 7 T cell receptor beta chains below all came from one sample that was sequenced in a study of quantifying T cell responses using KT2 cells. The overall study: cDNA was made from DNase-treated RNA using alpha and beta constant primers.

Each cDNA got a UMI-containing oligo ligated at its 3' end. An equimolar mix of RC1.1 and RC1.2 primed the beta chain across TRBC1 and TRBC2. TCRdb itself ran the UMI-ligation and nested PCR reads through MiXCR, one entry per CDR3 protein. The sample comprises 40,000 or so distinct CDR3 sequences, over 15% of which are singletons, and around 43% rests with the top ten. The sample taken for sequencing was PBMCs spiked with cells of the T cell clone KT2. These receptors were collected from a human donor.

V usage is TRBV3-1 and J usage is TRBJ1-2; tentative D call: TRBD1 (6 bases). This CDR3 comprises 18 residues. Trimming pared 0 bases from V and 3 bases from J, leaving 20 bases between. CDR1 and CDR2 (germline): LGHDT, YNNKEL (reference sequence). CDR3: CASSQDRVLGAIDYGYTF. CDR3 nucleotide sequence: TGTGCCAGCAGCCAAGATAGGGTTCTGGGGGCGATTGACTATGGCTACACCTTC.

This clonotype turned up a few times. The chain has TRBV12-3 or TRBV12-4 and TRBJ1-2; D is possibly TRBD1 (5 bases). Deletions cut 3 bases from V and 10 bases from J, with 12 bases between. The CDR3 consists of 12 residues. In DNA form, the CDR3 reads TGTGCCAGCAGTTTTTTGGGGCGCGACTACACCTTC. Translating it yields CASSFLGRDYTF.

V gene TRBV5-5 combines with J gene TRBJ2-5; 9 positions match TRBD2. The CDR3 has 16 residues. V lost 6 bases to trimming and J lost 2 bases; unmatched junction nucleotides: 11. The germline CDR1 and CDR2 sequences are SGHKS and YYEKEE (reference sequence). DNA of the CDR3: TGTGCCAGCAAAATTCGGAGCGGGGGGTATCAAGAGACCCAGTACTTC. It translates to CASKIRSGGYQETQYF.

This clonotype was detected a few times. CDR3 nucleotide sequence: TGCGCCAGCAGCCAAGATCTAAGACAGACTAAAAACATTCAGTACTTC. The encoded protein is CASSQDLRQTKNIQYF. This chain links TRBV4-3 with TRBJ2-4, with D possibly matching TRBD1 (5 bases). The V end was cut by 0 bases, the J end by 4 bases, with 13 bases between. Germline values: CDR1 LGHNA, CDR2 YSLEER. The CDR3 has 16 amino acids.

Only a few counts were recorded for this clonotype. The genes are TRBV7-2 and TRBJ1-2, with D perhaps matching TRBD1 (5 bases). There are 13 residues in the CDR3. Germline V CDR1 and CDR2: SGHTA, FQGNSA. Trimming stripped 6 bases from V and 7 bases from J, with 15 bases between. CDR3: CASSQWGSVGYTF. The CDR3 region has the DNA TGTGCCAGCAGTCAATGGGGCTCGGTTGGCTACACCTTC.

The chain employs TRBV6-6 and TRBJ2-3, with 9 positions matching TRBD2. In germline, CDR1 is MNHNY, CDR2 SVGAGI (reference sequence). The length of the CDR3 is 15 residues. Trimming took 7 bases from V and 1 from J; bases not matched to a gene: 6. CDR3 sequence (DNA): TGTGCCAGCACCTTAGCGGGGGCCCGCACAGATACGCAGTATTTT. Amino acid sequence: CASTLAGARTDTQYF.

There are a few counts of this clonotype. The V gene is TRBV3-1, the J gene TRBJ1-2; TRBD1 agrees at 8 bases. The CDR3 spans 23 residues. Trimming took 0 bases from V and 5 from J; bases not matched to a gene: 29. The germline gives CDR1 LGHDT, CDR2 YNNKEL (reference sequence). The CDR3 coding sequence is TGTGCCAGCAGCCAAGAAGGGCGACAGGGGCCTTTTTTACCAAGGGGCCTTTTTTATGGCTACACCTTC. It codes for CASSQEGRQGPFLPRGLFYGYTF.